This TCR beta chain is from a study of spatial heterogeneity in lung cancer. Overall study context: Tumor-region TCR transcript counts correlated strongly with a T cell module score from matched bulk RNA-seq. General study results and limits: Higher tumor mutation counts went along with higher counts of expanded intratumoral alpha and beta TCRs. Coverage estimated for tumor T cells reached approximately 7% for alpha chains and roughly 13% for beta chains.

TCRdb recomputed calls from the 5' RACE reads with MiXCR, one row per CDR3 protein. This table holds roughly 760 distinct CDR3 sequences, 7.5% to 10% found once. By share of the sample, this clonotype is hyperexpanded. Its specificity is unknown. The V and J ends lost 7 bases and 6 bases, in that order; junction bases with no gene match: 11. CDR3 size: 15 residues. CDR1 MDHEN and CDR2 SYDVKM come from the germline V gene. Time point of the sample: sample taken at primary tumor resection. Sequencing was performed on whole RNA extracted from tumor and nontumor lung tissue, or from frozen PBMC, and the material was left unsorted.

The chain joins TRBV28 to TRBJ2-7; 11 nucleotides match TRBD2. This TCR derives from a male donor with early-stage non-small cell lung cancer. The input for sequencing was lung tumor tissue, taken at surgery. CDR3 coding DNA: TGTGCCAGCACCGTTAGCGGGGGGGCCGGTGGCGAGCAGTACTTC. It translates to CASTVSGGAGGEQYF.